This entry lists 6 T cell receptor beta chains sequenced from one sample in a study of blood T cell repertoires in COVID-19. Method: immunoSEQ multiplex PCR; TCRdb's copy keeps in-frame clones and lacks some. The sample carries around 82,000 clones, over 75% recorded once. The specimen sequenced was peripheral blood. All receptors come from a man aged 50-59 years with COVID-19, enrolled during active disease.

The V gene is TRBV30, the J gene TRBJ1-1; no clear D gene. Trimming took off 2 bases at V and 4 bases at J, with 5 bases between the two ends. The CDR3 consists of 11 residues. Germline lookup yields CDR1 GTSNPN and CDR2 SVGIG (reference sequence). CDR3 amino acids: CAWSSSTEAFF. The CDR3 coding sequence is TGTGCCTGGAGTTCCTCCACTGAAGCTTTCTTT.

The V gene is TRBV28, the J gene TRBJ2-5; maybe TRBD1 (5 bases). V shed 8 bases and J shed 3 bases, with 19 bases lying between them. CDR1 and CDR2 from the germline V gene are MDHEN and SYDVKM. The CDR3 has 15 amino acids. As DNA, the CDR3 is TGTGCCAGCGTCCCAGGGCCTTCTAAAAAAGAGACCCAGTACTTC. Protein: CASVPGPSKKETQYF.

V usage is TRBV11-3 and J usage is TRBJ2-1; tentatively, D is TRBD2 (6 bases). V was cut by 1 base and J by 4 bases, with 14 bases left in between. Germline lookup yields CDR1 SGHNT and CDR2 YENEEA. This CDR3 region has 16 residues. The CDR3 DNA sequence: TGTGCCAGCAGCTTAGGACTAGGTCCCCTGTACAATGAGCAGTTCTTC. It yields the protein CASSLGLGPLYNEQFF. The whole variable domain, remainder taken from reference TRBV11-3 and TRBJ2-1, is EAGVVQSPRYKIIEKKQPVAFWCNPISGHNTLYWYLQNLGQGPELLIRYENEEAVDDSQLPKDRFSAERLKGVDSTLKIQPAELGDSAVYLCASSLGLGPLYNEQFFGPGTRLTVL.

This clone showed up just a few times. The V and J genes are TRBV27 and TRBJ2-7, with 7 positions matching TRBD1. The CDR3 contains 15 residues. Germline assignment: CDR1 MNHEY and CDR2 SMNVEV (reference sequence). The J segment lost 3 bases and the V segment lost 8 bases, leaving 13 bases of the junction unmatched. The DNA for the CDR3 is TGTGCCAGCTCCAACCCCGGGACAGCGGTCTACGAGCAGTACTTC. Residues: CASSNPGTAVYEQYF.

This clone was seen only a few times. The J gene is TRBJ1-5, the V gene TRBV19, with 10 bases fitting TRBD1. With V trimmed by 5 bases and J by 7 bases, 5 bases remained unmatched. The length of the CDR3 is 14 residues. The germline gives CDR1 LNHDA, CDR2 SQIVND (reference sequence). CDR3 amino acids: CASSRDRGYQPQHF. DNA for the CDR3: TGTGCCAGTAGTCGGGACAGGGGTTACCAGCCCCAGCATTTT.

This clone has just a few counts. The same CDR3 can be traced to other DNA sequences in this sample. V is TRBV18 and J is TRBJ1-3; TRBD1 might be the D (6 bases). Germline CDR1 KGHSH, CDR2 LQKENI. This CDR3 comprises 15 residues. V was cut by 2 bases and J by 0 bases, with 8 bases left in between. CDR3 sequence reads: CASSPTDSSGNTIYF. CDR3 nucleotides: TGTGCCAGCTCACCAACGGACAGCTCTGGAAACACCATATATTTT.